The clone carrying this TCR beta chain was found a few times. Its specificity is unknown. The sample comes from a study of beta chain features in type 1 diabetes. In the study overall: Age, gender and cell yields were similar between patients and healthy donors.

The sequenced template was cDNA made from the entire isolated RNA. Naive, central memory and regulatory T cell samples produced a mean of about 3.5 million reads. Only in-frame clones appear in the TCRdb table, and some are missing; sequencing was by immunoSEQ multiplex PCR. The sample shows 600,000 to 700,000 clones, over 10% of them seen only once. Central memory, naive, regulatory and stem cell-like memory CD4+ cells were sorted by CD45RO/CCR7/CD25/CD127/CD95/CD27. Regarding the study as a whole: Shorter TCRB CDR3s, moderately but significantly so, marked every one of the four CD4+ subsets in Type 1 diabetes patients.

Sequencing was done on a sample of naive CD4+ T cells from blood. This TCR was recovered from a man in his late teens or twenties with type 1 diabetes.

CDR3 in DNA: TGTGCCAGCATCCCGAAGGGAGGGATGGCCAAAAACATTCAGTACTTC. Its translation: CASIPKGGMAKNIQYF. The rearrangement links TRBV11-3 to TRBJ2-4; TRBD2 agrees at 7 bases. The length of the CDR3 is 16 residues. Losses at the gene ends were 7 bases for V and 1 base for J; bases not matched to a gene: 10. Germline-derived CDR1 and CDR2 are SGHNT and YENEEA. The complete variable domain, with remaining parts taken from reference TRBV11-3 and TRBJ2-4, reads EAGVVQSPRYKIIEKKQPVAFWCNPISGHNTLYWYLQNLGQGPELLIRYENEEAVDDSQLPKDRFSAERLKGVDSTLKIQPAELGDSAVYLCASIPKGGMAKNIQYFGAGTRLSVL.